This T cell receptor (beta chain) originates from a study of OX40 agonist ivuxolimab in advanced cancers. CDR1 and CDR2 (germline): MNHEY, SMNVEV (reference sequence). CDR3 length: 15 residues. V was pared by 3 bases and J by 2 bases, with 11 bases between. Method: immunoSEQ multiplex PCR; TCRdb's copy keeps in-frame clones and lacks some. The sample includes under 80,000 clones, roughly four fifths of them seen just once. V is TRBV27 and J is TRBJ1-5; weak D call: TRBD1 (5 bases). The material was CD4+ or CD8+ T cells sorted from blood, obtained in a trial of the OX40 agonist ivuxolimab. This sequence originates from an adult with an advanced solid tumor such as melanoma, head and neck, liver or kidney cancer. In DNA form, the CDR3 reads TGTGCCAGCAGTTTTACGGCACAGGGCAATCAGCCCCAGCATTTT. It is translated as CASSFTAQGNQPQHF.